The 2 T cell receptor beta chains below were found in one sample sequenced in a study of blood T cell repertoires in COVID-19 (TCRdb year 2020). The receptor library was made with the immunoSEQ multiplex PCR assay. Entries here come from immuneACCESS through TCRdb and include only in-frame sequences with V and J called. Some clones fail to appear in such tables; in the studies checked, an unresolved V gene covers under half of the shortfall, and the cause of the remainder is unknown. The sample table records around 150,000 clones; 85% of these occur just once. The ten largest clonotypes hold around 3.2% of the sample. Material: peripheral blood. Every receptor here comes from a human donor with acute or convalescent COVID-19. The donor label of this sample is uncertain.

The rearrangement uses TRBV7-2 and TRBJ2-3, with 11 bases identical to TRBD2. V gave up 4 bases and J gave up 1 base; unmatched junction bases: 4. The germline V gene has CDR1 SGHTA and CDR2 FQGNSA. This CDR3 is 16 amino acids long. The CDR3 sequence: CASSSPLAGGTDTQYF. The CDR3 nucleotides are TGTGCCAGCAGCTCACCACTAGCGGGGGGCACAGATACGCAGTATTTT.

The CDR3 sequence: CASSQGLSNQPQHF. The CDR3 DNA reads TGTGCCAGCAGCCAGGGGCTGAGCAATCAGCCCCAGCATTTT. The chain links TRBV3-1 (or the pseudogene TRBV3-2) to TRBJ1-5; the D gene is possibly TRBD1 (5 bases). V lost 3 bases to trimming and J lost 1 base, with 7 bases between them. In germline, CDR1 is LGHDT, CDR2 YNNKEL (reference sequence). This CDR3 comprises 14 residues.